This T cell receptor beta chain is drawn from a study of metastatic and nonmetastatic thyroid tumors. No treatment of any kind had been given to any patient before thyroid surgery. TCRdb reanalyzed the PCR reads via MiXCR. The sample lists 50,000 to 60,000 clones; roughly a sixth were seen once. This clone has ten or more counts. The sample comprised blood. The sequence came from a female donor with papillary thyroid cancer or a benign thyroid nodule (not recorded which). Some clones in this sample may be carry-over from other donors' samples.

The CDR3 bases are TGTGCCAGCTCACCATCGGGAGTGTCCTACGAGCAGTACTTC. It yields the protein CASSPSGVSYEQYF. V and J are TRBV18 and TRBJ2-7, with D possibly being TRBD2 (6 bases). The CDR3 length is 14 residues. V was clipped by 2 bases and J by 1 base, with 9 bases between them. In germline, CDR1 is KGHSH, CDR2 LQKENI.